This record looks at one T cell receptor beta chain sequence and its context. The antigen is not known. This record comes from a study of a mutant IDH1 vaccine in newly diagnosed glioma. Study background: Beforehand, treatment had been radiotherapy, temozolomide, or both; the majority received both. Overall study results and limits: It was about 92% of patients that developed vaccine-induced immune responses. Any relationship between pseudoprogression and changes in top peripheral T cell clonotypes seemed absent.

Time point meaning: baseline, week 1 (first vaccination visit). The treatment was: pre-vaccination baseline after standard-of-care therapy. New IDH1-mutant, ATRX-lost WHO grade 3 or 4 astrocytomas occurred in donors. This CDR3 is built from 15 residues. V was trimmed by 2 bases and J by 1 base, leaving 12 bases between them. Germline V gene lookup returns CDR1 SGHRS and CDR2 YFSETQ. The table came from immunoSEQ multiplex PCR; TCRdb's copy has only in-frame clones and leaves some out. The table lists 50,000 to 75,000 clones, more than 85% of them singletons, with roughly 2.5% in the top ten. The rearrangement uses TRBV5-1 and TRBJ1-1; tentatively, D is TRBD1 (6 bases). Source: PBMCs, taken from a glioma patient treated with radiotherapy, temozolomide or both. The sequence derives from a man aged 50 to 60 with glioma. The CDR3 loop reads CASSLQGSENTEAFF. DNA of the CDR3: TGCGCCAGCAGCTTACAGGGATCTGAGAACACTGAAGCTTTCTTT.